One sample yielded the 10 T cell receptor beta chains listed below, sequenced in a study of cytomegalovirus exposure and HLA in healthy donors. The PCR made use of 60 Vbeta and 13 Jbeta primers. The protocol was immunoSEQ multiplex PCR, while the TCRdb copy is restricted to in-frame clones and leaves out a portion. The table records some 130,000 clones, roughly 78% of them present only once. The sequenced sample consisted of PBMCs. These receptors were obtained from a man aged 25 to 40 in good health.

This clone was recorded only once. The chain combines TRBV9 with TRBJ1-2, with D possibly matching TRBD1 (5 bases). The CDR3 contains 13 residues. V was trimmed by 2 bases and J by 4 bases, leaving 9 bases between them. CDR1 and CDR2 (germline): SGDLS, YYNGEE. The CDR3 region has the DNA TGTGCCAGCAGCGTCCAGGGTGTCTATGGCTACACCTTC. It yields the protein CASSVQGVYGYTF. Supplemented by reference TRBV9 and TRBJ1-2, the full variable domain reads DSGVTQTPKHLITATGQRVTLRCSPRSGDLSVYWYQQSLDQGLQFLIQYYNGEERAKGNILERFSAQQFPDLHSELNLSSLELGDSALYFCASSVQGVYGYTFGSGTRLTVV.

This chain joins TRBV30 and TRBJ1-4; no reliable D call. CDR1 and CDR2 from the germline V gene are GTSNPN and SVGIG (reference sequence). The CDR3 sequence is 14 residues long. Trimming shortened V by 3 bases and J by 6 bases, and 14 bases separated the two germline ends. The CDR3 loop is CAWRKDLPYEKLFF. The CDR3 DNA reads TGTGCCTGGAGAAAGGACTTGCCTTATGAAAAACTGTTTTTT.

CDR3 loop: CATSSTPGTGNTGELFF. The CDR3 DNA follows: TGTGCCACCAGCAGCACACCCGGGACAGGGAACACCGGGGAGCTGTTTTTT. V is TRBV15 and J is TRBJ2-2; 8 bases are a match to TRBD1. J was trimmed by 1 base and V by 3 bases; bases with no gene match: 7. CDR1 is LNHNV, CDR2 YYDKDF, per germline (reference sequence). The CDR3 totals 17 residues.

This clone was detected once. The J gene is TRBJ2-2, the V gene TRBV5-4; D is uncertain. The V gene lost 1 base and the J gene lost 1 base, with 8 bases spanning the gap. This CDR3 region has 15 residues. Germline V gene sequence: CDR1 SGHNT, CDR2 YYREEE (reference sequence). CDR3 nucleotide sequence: TGTGCCAGCAGCTTGAACAGCCGGAACACCGGGGAGCTGTTTTTT. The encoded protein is CASSLNSRNTGELFF.

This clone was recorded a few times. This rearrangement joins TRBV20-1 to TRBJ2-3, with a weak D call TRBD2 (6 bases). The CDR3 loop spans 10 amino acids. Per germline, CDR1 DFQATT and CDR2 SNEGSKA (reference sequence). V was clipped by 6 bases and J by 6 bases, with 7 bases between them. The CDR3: CSAAGDTQYF. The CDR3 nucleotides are TGCAGTGCCGCGGGGGATACGCAGTATTTT.

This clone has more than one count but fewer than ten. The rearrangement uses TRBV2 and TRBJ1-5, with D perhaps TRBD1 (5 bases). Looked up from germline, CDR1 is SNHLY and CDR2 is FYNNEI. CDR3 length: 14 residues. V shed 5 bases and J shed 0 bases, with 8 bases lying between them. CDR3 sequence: CASSWGGSNQPQHF. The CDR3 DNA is TGTGCCAGCAGTTGGGGGGGTAGCAATCAGCCCCAGCATTTT. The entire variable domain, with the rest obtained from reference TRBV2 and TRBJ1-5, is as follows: EPEVTQTPSHQVTQMGQEVILRCVPISNHLYFYWYRQILGQKVEFLVSFYNNEISEKSEIFDDQFSVERPDGSNFTLKIRSTKLEDSAMYFCASSWGGSNQPQHFGDGTRLSIL.

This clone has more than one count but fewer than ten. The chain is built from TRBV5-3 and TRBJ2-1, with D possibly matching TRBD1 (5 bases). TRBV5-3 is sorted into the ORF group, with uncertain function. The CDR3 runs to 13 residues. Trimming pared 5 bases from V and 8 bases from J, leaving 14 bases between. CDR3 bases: TGTGCCAGAAGGATAAAGAAAGGGGATGAGCAGTTCTTC. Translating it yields CARRIKKGDEQFF.

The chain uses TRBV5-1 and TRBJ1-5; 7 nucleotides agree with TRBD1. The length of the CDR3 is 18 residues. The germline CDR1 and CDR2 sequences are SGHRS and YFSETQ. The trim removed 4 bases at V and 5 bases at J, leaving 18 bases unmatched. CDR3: CASSLLPTGAGSDQPQHF. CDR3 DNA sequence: TGCGCCAGCAGCCTCCTCCCTACAGGGGCGGGAAGCGATCAGCCCCAGCATTTT.

The CDR3 sequence: CASSHVSGGSGAKNIQYF. The CDR3 DNA reads as TGCGCCAGCAGCCACGTATCTGGCGGTAGCGGAGCCAAAAACATTCAGTACTTC. The rearrangement uses TRBV4-1 and TRBJ2-4; D is perhaps TRBD2 (6 bases). The germline V and J ends were trimmed by 3 bases and 0 bases, with 18 bases remaining between them. In germline, CDR1 is MGHRA, CDR2 YSYEKL. CDR3 length equals 18 residues.

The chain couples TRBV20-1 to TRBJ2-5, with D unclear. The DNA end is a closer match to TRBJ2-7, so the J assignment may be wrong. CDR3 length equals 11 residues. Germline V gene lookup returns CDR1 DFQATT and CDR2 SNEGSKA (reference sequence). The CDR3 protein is CSARNFYEQYF. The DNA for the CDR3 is TGCAGTGCTCGCAATTTCTACGAGCAGTACTTC.